This is a list of T cell receptor beta chains from one sample in a study of T cell responses to AZD1222 COVID-19 vaccine. Sequencing was performed with immunoSEQ multiplex PCR; in TCRdb, only in-frame clones are kept and a portion is missing. Its clone listing holds under 150,000 clones. Sequenced sample: peripheral blood. The source is an adult in good health. Both conserved end residues are part of each CDR3. A D gene is named only where the DNA matches it firmly.

j_call v_call d_call cdr3_nt cdr3_aa
TRBJ2-7 TRBV2 TRBD1 TGTGCCAGCAGCAGACAGGGGGGGGTATCGGAGCAGTACTTC CASSRQGGVSEQYF
TRBJ2-2 TRBV5-4 - TGTGCCAGCAGCGCCCGCCCCGGGGGGGAGCTGTTTTTT CASSARPGGELFF
TRBJ1-5 TRBV3-1/TRBV3-2 - TGTGCCAGCAGCCAAGAGGGCAATCAGCCCCAGCATTTT CASSQEGNQPQHF
TRBJ2-5 TRBV3-1/TRBV3-2 - TGTGCCAGCAGCCAAGATCTCGGGGGAGGACAGACCCAGTACTTC CASSQDLGGGQTQYF
TRBJ1-5 TRBV28 - TGTGCCAGCAGAGCGGGCAATCAGCCCCAGCATTTT CASRAGNQPQHF
TRBJ2-1 TRBV3-1/TRBV3-2 - TGTGCCAGCAGCCACCTCCTGTTCTTTTACAATGAGCAGTTCTTC CASSHLLFFYNEQFF
TRBJ2-1 TRBV9 - TGTGCCAGCAGCACATCCTATGTCTCCTACAATGAGCAGTTCTTC CASSTSYVSYNEQFF
TRBJ2-1 TRBV7-8 TRBD1 TGTGCCAGCAGCTTACGGGTGGGACAGACAATTAAGAGCTCCTACAATGAGCAGTTCTTC CASSLRVGQTIKSSYNEQFF
TRBJ1-1 TRBV5-4 - TGTGCCAGCAGCTCCCCAGGGTACACTGAAGCTTTCTTT CASSSPGYTEAFF
TRBJ1-5 TRBV18 TRBD1 TGTGCCAGCTCACCCGAACAGGGGTTCAGCAATCAGCCCCAGCATTTT CASSPEQGFSNQPQHF